This T cell receptor (beta chain) was obtained from a study of vaccination effects on CD4 cells after COVID-19. The repertoire was sequenced with immunoSEQ multiplex PCR; TCRdb's copy has only in-frame clones and lacks some. Among about 37,000 clones listed, about 66% were seen once. This clone has more than one count but fewer than ten. The antigen is undetermined. V was cut by 3 bases and J by 0 bases, with 9 bases left in between. The CDR3 spans 14 residues. Germline loops: CDR1 SQVTM, CDR2 ANQGSEA. Sequencing in the ViraFEST assay came after antigen-specific CD4+ T cells had been expanded with viral peptide pools, which were used to stimulate PBMC. Culturing for around 10 days preceded CD4+ T cell isolation. Nobody among the vaccine recipients had prior SARS-CoV-2 infection (nucleocapsid antibodies were negative). Broader study findings: In the late period after vaccination, infection- and vaccine-induced clones contracted markedly. Cross-reactivity toward common cold coronaviruses was confined to only 1 of 255 vaccine-induced clones in healthy vaccinees. Recruitment yielded few convalescent patients, and the study had no early post-infection timepoints.

The source of this sequence is a human donor who received a COVID-19 vaccine. The chain carries TRBV29-1 and TRBJ2-1; D is unclear. The sample here was CD4+ T cells from PBMCs cultured with HCoV-OC43 spike peptides, taken before COVID-19 vaccination. Subset noted: HCoV-OC43 spike overlapping peptide pool stimulation. The CDR3 protein is CSVESPSSYNEQFF. DNA for the CDR3: TGCAGCGTTGAGAGTCCTAGCTCCTACAATGAGCAGTTCTTC.